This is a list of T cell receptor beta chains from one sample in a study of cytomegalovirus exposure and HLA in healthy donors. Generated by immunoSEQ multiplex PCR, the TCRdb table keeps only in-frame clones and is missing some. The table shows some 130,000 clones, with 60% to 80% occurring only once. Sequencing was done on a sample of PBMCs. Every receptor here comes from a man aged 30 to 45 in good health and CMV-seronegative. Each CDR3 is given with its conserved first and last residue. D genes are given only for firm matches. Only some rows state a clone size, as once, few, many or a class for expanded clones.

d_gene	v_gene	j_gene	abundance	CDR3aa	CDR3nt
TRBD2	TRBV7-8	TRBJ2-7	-	CASTPLAGEQYF	TGTGCCAGCACCCCCCTAGCGGGGGAGCAGTACTTC
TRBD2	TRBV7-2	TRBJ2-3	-	CASSLVAGGITDTQYF	TGTGCCAGCAGCTTAGTTGCGGGAGGGATCACAGATACGCAGTATTTT
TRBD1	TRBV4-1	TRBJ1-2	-	CASSQDWDRGRGYGYTF	TGCGCCAGCAGCCAAGATTGGGACAGGGGGCGAGGCTATGGCTACACCTTC
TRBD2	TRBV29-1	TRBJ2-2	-	CSAKAGAGVNTGELFF	TGCAGCGCAAAGGCTGGTGCGGGAGTTAACACCGGGGAGCTGTTTTTT
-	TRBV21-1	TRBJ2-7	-	CASSKLGAERQSSYEQYF	TGTGCCAGCAGCAAACTTGGGGCGGAGAGACAGAGCTCCTACGAGCAGTACTTC
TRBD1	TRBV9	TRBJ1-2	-	CASSALQGPYYGYTF	TGTGCCAGCAGCGCTTTACAGGGGCCCTACTATGGCTACACCTTC
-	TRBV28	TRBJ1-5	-	CASTLGGAKPQHF	TGTGCCAGCACCCTTGGGGGGGCGAAGCCCCAGCATTTT
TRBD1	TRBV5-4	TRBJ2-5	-	CASSLAGTGGETQYF	TGTGCCAGCAGCTTAGCCGGGACAGGGGGCGAGACCCAGTACTTC
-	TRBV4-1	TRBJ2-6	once	CASSRRGLGLDNVLTF	TGCGCCAGCAGCCGTCGGGGTTTAGGGTTAGACAACGTCCTGACTTTC
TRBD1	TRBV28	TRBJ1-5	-	CASSLVPGGYQPQHF	TGTGCCAGCAGTTTAGTTCCAGGGGGGTATCAGCCCCAGCATTTT
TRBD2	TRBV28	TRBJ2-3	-	CASSLRRVGGGTQYF	TGTGCCAGCAGTTTAAGGCGGGTGGGGGGGGGTACGCAGTATTTT
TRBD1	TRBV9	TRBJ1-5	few	CASSKTGARNQPQHF	TGTGCCAGCAGCAAGACAGGGGCCCGGAATCAGCCCCAGCATTTT